This TCR beta chain was identified during a study of cytotoxic CD8 clonotypes in ibrutinib-treated CLL. Study at large: Patients attained approximately 24 partial and 2 complete responses; at median approximately 64 months, about 15 remained remitted while about twelve progressed. Once patients had received a median around 12 months of treatment, range 6 to 36, response samples were obtained. Findings and caveats of the study: Public clonotypes (which were uncommon) either contracted or remained stable on treatment.

About this clone itself: Its antigen is not known.

The CDR3 sequence is 14 residues long. Per the germline V gene, CDR1 is MDHEN and CDR2 is SYDVKM. V shed 5 bases and J 7 bases; nucleotides not matched to a gene: 8. Target depth was 1 in 200,000 to 1 in 1 million T cells, about 10x per clonotype. Only in-frame clones appear in the TCRdb table, and some are missing; sequencing was by immunoSEQ multiplex PCR. This sample has some 290,000 clones, with around four fifths found just once. The chain has TRBV28 and TRBJ1-5, with 7 bases lining up with TRBD1. The specimen was PBMCs, collected before ibrutinib treatment. The clonotype was recovered from a human donor with chronic lymphocytic leukemia. CDR3 in DNA: TGTGCCAGCAGTAAGGAACAGGGGTGGCAGCCCCAGCATTTT. Translation: CASSKEQGWQPQHF.